The T cell receptor beta chain described here comes from a study of T cell responses to AZD1222 COVID-19 vaccine. In germline, CDR1 is MDHEN, CDR2 SYDVKM. The CDR3 is 12 residues long. The V gene lost 6 bases and the J gene lost 10 bases, with 10 bases spanning the gap. Clones were sequenced by immunoSEQ multiplex PCR, and TCRdb holds only the in-frame ones, with some missing. The repertoire consists of roughly 100,000 clones, with about 92% occurring once and the leading ten covering about 5%. V and J are TRBV28 and TRBJ1-6; D is perhaps TRBD1 (5 bases). This clonotype was obtained from an adult in good health. This sample comprised peripheral blood, obtained on day 0 of AZD1222 vaccination. The CDR3 coding sequence is TGTGCCAGCAGCGACAGATTGTCACCCCTCCACTTT. This gives the protein CASSDRLSPLHF.